The present TCR beta chain was sequenced within a study of cytomegalovirus exposure and HLA in healthy donors. Study observations and caveats: Some TCR beta chains (164 of them) were listed as cytomegalovirus-associated. Rare TCR sequences predominated, though certain public TCRs were found in many donors.

Here immunoSEQ multiplex PCR was the method, and the copy in TCRdb shows in-frame clones only, minus some. The repertoire holds 200,000 or so clones, with around 78% as singletons. Comment on this clone: Its antigen is as yet unknown.

CDR3 size: 12 residues. The germline gives CDR1 SNHLY, CDR2 FYNNEI. Trimming stripped 4 bases from V and 5 bases from J, with 8 bases between. J is TRBJ2-5 and V is TRBV2; unclear D gene. Sequenced material: PBMCs. The sequence derives from a woman under 30 in good health and CMV-seronegative. The CDR3 protein is CASSVTQETQYF. The DNA for the CDR3 is TGTGCCAGCAGTGTTACCCAGGAGACCCAGTACTTC.